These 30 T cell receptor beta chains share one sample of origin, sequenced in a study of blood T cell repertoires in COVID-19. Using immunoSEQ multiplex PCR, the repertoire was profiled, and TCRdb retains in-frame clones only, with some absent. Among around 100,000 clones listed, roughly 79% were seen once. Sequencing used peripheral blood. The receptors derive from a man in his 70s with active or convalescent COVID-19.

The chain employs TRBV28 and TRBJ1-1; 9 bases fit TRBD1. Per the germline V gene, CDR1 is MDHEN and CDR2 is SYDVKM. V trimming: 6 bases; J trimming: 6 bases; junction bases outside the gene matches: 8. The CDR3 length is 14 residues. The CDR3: CASSLIQGASEAFF. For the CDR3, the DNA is TGTGCCAGCAGCCTCATACAGGGGGCCTCTGAAGCTTTCTTT.

The CDR3 is CASSLAGSGGRNEQFF. CDR3 nucleotide sequence: TGTGCCAGCAGCTTAGCGGGTAGCGGGGGACGCAATGAGCAGTTCTTC. The V gene is TRBV11-1, the J gene TRBJ2-1, with TRBD2 matching 9 bases. Germline V lookup: CDR1 SGHAT, CDR2 FQDESV (reference sequence). This CDR3 is built from 16 residues. Trimming took 0 bases from V and 6 from J; bases not matched to a gene: 6.

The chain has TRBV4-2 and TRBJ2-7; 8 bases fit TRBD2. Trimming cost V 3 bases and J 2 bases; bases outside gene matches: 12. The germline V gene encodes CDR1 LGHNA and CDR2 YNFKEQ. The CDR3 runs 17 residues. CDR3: CASSHSLTSGRAYEQYF. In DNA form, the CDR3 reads TGTGCCAGCAGCCATTCCCTTACTAGCGGAAGGGCCTACGAGCAGTACTTC.

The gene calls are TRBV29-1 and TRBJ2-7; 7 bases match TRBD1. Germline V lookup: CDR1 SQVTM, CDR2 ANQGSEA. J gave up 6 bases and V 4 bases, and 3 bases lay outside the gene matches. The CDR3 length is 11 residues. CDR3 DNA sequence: TGCAGCGTTGGGACAGGAGGCGAGCAGTACTTC. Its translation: CSVGTGGEQYF.

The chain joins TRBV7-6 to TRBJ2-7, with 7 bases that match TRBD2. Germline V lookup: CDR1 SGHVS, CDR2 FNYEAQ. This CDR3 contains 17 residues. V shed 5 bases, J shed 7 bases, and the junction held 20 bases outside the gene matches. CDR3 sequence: CASSPNPGAGSLAEQYF. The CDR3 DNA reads TGTGCCAGCAGCCCGAATCCTGGAGCGGGGTCACTAGCGGAGCAGTACTTC.

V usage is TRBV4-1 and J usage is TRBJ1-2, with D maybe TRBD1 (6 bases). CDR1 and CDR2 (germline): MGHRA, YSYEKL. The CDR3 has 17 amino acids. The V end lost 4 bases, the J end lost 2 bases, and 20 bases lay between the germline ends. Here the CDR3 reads CASSLVGSDRWNYGYTF. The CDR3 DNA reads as TGCGCCAGCAGCCTTGTTGGGTCGGACAGATGGAACTATGGCTACACCTTC.

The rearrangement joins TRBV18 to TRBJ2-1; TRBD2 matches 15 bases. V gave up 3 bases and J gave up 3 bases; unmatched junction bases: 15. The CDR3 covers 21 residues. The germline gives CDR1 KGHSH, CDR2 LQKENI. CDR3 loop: CASSPEGRAGLAGGDYNEQFF. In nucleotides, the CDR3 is TGTGCCAGCTCACCCGAAGGCAGGGCAGGACTAGCGGGAGGGGACTACAATGAGCAGTTCTTC.

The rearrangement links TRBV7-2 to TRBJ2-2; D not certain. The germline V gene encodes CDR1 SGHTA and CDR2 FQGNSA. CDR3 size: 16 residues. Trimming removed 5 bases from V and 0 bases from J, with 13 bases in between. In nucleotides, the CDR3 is TGTGCCAGCAGCCCCCGTGGCGGTCCGAACACCGGGGAGCTGTTTTTT. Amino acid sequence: CASSPRGGPNTGELFF.

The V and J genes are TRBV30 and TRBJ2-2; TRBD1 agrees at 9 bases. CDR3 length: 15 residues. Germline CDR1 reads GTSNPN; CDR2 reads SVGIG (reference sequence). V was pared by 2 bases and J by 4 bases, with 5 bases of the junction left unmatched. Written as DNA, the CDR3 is TGTGCCTGGAGTAGATGGACAGGGGTCACCGGGGAGCTGTTTTTT. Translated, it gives CAWSRWTGVTGELFF. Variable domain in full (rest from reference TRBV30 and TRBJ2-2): SQTIHQWPATLVQPVGSPLSLECTVEGTSNPNLYWYRQAAGRGLQLLFYSVGIGQISSEVPQNLSASRPQDRQFILSSKKLLLSDSGFYLCAWSRWTGVTGELFFGEGSRLTVL.

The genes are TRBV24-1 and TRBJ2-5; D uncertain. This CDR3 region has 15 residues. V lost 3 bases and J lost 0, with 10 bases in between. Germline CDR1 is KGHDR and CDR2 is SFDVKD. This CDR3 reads CATSDPDSYQETQYF. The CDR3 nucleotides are TGTGCCACCAGTGATCCCGACTCGTACCAAGAGACCCAGTACTTC.

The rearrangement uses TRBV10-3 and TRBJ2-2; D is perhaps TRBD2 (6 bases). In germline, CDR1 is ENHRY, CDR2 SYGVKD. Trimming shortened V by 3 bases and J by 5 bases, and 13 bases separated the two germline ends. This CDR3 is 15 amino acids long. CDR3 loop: CAISERGLRTGELFF. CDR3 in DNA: TGTGCCATCAGTGAAAGGGGACTGCGTACCGGGGAGCTGTTTTTT.

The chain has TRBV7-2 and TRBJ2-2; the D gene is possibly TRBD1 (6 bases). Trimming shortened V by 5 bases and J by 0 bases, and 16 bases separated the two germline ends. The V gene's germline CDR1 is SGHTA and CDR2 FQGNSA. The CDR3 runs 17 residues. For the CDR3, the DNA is TGTGCCAGCAGCCCCCCCACGGACAGCGCGAACACCGGGGAGCTGTTTTTT. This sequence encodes CASSPPTDSANTGELFF. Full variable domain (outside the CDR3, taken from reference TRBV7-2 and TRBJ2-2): GAGVSQSPSNKVTEKGKDVELRCDPISGHTALYWYRQSLGQGLEFLIYFQGNSAPDKSGLPSDRFSAERTGGSVSTLTIQRTQQEDSAVYLCASSPPTDSANTGELFFGEGSRLTVL.

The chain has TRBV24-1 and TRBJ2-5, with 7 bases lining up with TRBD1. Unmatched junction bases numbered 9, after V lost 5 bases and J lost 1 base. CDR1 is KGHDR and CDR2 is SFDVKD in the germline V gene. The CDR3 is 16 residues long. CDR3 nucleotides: TGTGCCACCAGTGCAAGTCTCGGACAGGCCCAAGAGACCCAGTACTTC. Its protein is CATSASLGQAQETQYF.

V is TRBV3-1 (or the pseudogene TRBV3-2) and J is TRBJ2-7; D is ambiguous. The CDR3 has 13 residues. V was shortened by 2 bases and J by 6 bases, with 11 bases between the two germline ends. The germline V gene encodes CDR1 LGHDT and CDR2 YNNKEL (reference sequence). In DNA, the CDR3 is TGTGCCAGCAGCCAACTTATGGAGAGCGAGCAGTACTTC. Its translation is CASSQLMESEQYF.

In nucleotides, the CDR3 is TGTGCCAGCAGCCAAGGCGTCGAGCAGTACTTC. This sequence encodes CASSQGVEQYF. The J gene is TRBJ2-7, the V gene TRBV4-2; no reliable D call. V lost 1 base to trimming and J lost 6 bases, with 4 bases between them. This CDR3 contains 11 residues. Germline CDR1 and CDR2: LGHNA and YNFKEQ.

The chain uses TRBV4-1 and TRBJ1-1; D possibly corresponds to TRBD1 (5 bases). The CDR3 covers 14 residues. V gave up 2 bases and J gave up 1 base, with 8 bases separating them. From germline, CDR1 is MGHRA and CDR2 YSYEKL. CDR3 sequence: CASSQTGGNTEAFF. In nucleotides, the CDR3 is TGCGCCAGCAGCCAAACGGGGGGGAACACTGAAGCTTTCTTT.

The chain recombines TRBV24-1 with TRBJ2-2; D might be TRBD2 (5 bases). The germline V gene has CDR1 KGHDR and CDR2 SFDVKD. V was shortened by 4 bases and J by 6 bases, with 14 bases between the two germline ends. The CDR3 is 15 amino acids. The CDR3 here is CATSETTSFSGELFF. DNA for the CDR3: TGTGCCACCAGTGAAACAACTAGTTTCTCCGGGGAGCTGTTTTTT.

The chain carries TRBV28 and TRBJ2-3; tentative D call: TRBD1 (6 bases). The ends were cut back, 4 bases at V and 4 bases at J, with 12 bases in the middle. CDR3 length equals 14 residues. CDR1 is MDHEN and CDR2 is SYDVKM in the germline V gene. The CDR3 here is CASSYTGSPDTQYF. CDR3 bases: TGTGCCAGCAGTTATACAGGGTCCCCAGATACGCAGTATTTT.

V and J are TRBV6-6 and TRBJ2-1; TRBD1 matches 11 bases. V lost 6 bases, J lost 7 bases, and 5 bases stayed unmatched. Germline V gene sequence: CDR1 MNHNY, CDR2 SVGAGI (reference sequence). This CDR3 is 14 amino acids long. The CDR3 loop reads CASRRTGGENEQFF. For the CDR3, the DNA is TGTGCCAGCAGGCGGACAGGGGGCGAGAATGAGCAGTTCTTC.

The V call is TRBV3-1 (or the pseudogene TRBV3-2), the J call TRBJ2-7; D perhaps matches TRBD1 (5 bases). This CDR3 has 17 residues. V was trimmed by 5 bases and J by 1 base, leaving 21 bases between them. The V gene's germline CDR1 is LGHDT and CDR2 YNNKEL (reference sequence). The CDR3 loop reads CASSLSGILTLSYEQYF. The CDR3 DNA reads TGTGCCAGCAGCTTATCAGGGATCCTAACTCTTTCCTACGAGCAGTACTTC.

The CDR3, as DNA: TGTGCCAGCAGCTTTTGGACAGGGTCGTTTCCAGCCAAAAACATTCAGTACTTC. Translation gives CASSFWTGSFPAKNIQYF. This rearrangement joins TRBV5-6 to TRBJ2-4; 8 positions match TRBD1. The CDR3 is 18 amino acids. V lost 2 bases to trimming and J lost 0 bases; unmatched junction nucleotides: 10. Germline V gene sequence: CDR1 SGHDT, CDR2 YYEEEE.

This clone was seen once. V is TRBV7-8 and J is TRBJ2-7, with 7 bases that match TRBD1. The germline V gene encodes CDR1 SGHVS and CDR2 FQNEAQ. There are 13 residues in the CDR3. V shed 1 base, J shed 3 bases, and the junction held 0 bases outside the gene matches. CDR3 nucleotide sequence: TGTGCCAGCAGCTTAGACAGGGGCTACGAGCAGTACTTC. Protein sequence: CASSLDRGYEQYF.

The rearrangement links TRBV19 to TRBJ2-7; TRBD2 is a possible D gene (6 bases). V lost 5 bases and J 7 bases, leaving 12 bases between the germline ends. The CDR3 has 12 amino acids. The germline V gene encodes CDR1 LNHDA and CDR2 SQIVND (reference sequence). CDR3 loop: CASSVDYGEQYF. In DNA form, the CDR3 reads TGTGCCAGTAGTGTGGACTACGGGGAGCAGTACTTC.

CDR3 protein: CASSLGQALNSPLHF. As DNA, the CDR3 is TGTGCCAGCAGCTTAGGACAGGCTCTCAATTCACCCCTCCACTTT. V gene TRBV7-8 combines with J gene TRBJ1-6; the D gene is possibly TRBD1 (6 bases). This CDR3 is built from 15 residues. Germline CDR1 SGHVS, CDR2 FQNEAQ. V was shortened by 1 base and J by 7 bases, with 11 bases between the two germline ends.

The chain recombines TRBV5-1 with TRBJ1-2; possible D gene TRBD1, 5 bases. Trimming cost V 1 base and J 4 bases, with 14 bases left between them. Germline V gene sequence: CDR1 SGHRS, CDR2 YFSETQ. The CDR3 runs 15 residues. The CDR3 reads CASSLSTASAYGYTF. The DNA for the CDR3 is TGCGCCAGCAGCTTGTCGACAGCCTCCGCCTATGGCTACACCTTC.

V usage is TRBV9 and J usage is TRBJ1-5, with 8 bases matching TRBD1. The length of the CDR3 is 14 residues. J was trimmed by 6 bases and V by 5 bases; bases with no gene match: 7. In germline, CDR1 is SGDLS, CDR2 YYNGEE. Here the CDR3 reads CASSSGQGGQPQHF. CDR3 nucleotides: TGTGCCAGCAGTTCTGGACAGGGAGGTCAGCCCCAGCATTTT.

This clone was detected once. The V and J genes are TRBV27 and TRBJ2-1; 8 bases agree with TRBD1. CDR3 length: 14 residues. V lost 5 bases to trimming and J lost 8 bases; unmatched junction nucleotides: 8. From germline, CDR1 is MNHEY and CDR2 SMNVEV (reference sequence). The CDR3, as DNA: TGTGCCAGCAGTCTCGGGGACAGGTTCGATGAGCAGTTCTTC. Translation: CASSLGDRFDEQFF.

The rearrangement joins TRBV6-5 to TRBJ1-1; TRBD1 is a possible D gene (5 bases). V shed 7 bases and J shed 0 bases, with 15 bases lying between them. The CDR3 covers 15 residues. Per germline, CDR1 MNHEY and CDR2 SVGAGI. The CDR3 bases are TGTGCCAGCACTATGACAGACTCCATGAACACTGAAGCTTTCTTT. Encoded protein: CASTMTDSMNTEAFF.

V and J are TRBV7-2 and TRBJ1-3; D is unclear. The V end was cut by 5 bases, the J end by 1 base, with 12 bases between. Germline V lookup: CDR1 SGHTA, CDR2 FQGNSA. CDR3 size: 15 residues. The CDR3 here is CASSLGVSSGNTIYF. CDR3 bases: TGTGCCAGCAGCCTCGGGGTGTCTTCTGGAAACACCATATATTTT.

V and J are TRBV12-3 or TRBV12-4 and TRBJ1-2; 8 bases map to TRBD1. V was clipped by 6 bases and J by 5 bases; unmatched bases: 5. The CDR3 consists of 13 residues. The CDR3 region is CASRKDRVYGYTF. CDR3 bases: TGTGCCAGCAGGAAGGACAGGGTGTATGGCTACACCTTC.